This TCR beta chain was observed in a study of vaccination and CD4 T cells after COVID-19. Time point in this sample: late sampling 161 to 241 days after vaccination in a few convalescent patients. Treatment denoted: roughly 11-day PBMC culture with coronavirus spike peptide pools or control peptides (ViraFEST assay). For this clonotype: Antigen unknown.

Researchers used the Oncomine TCR Beta short-read assay to sequence DNA from cultured CD4+ T cells. TCRdb reanalysed the PCR reads using MiXCR and keeps one entry per CDR3 protein. The sample carries 15,000 to 20,000 distinct CDR3 sequences, approximately 56% recorded once. The sample was CD4+ T cells from blood, cultured in vitro, taken about 7 months after SARS-CoV-2 vaccination. This sequence originates from a human donor who had recovered from COVID-19.

CDR3 sequence reads: CASSPNRDANYGYTF. The CDR3 nucleotides read TGTGCCAGCTCACCCAACAGGGACGCTAACTATGGCTACACCTTC. The V call is TRBV18, the J call TRBJ1-2, with a possible D match to TRBD1 (6 bases). Germline lookup yields CDR1 KGHSH and CDR2 LQKENI. The germline V and J ends were trimmed by 3 bases and 0 bases, with 11 bases remaining between them. The CDR3 is 15 residues long.